This T cell receptor (beta chain) was recorded in a study of T cell responses to AZD1222 COVID-19 vaccine. The table came from immunoSEQ multiplex PCR; TCRdb's copy has only in-frame clones and leaves some out. The table has roughly 150,000 clones, roughly 94% seen once. With V trimmed by 0 bases and J by 9 bases, 14 bases remained unmatched. The CDR3 covers 16 residues. Per germline, CDR1 LGHNA and CDR2 YNFKEQ. The rearrangement uses TRBV4-2 and TRBJ2-7, with 7 bases aligning to TRBD2. The sequencing here drew on peripheral blood, taken 28 days after the second AZD1222 dose. This receptor was taken from an adult who received the AZD1222 COVID-19 vaccine. The CDR3: CASSQDTAGLAIGQYF. In DNA, the CDR3 is TGTGCCAGCAGCCAAGATACAGCGGGACTCGCTATCGGGCAGTACTTC.